These T cell receptor beta chains were read from a single sample in a study of blood T cell repertoires in COVID-19. The protocol was immunoSEQ multiplex PCR, while the TCRdb copy is restricted to in-frame clones and leaves out a portion. The sample yields more than 75,000 clones, 85% seen once. Sequenced: peripheral blood. These receptors came from a woman between 65 and 79 years old with acute or convalescent COVID-19. CDR3s include the opening cysteine and the closing phenylalanine or tryptophan. D genes are given only for firm matches. A row's size may be missing; if present it is once, few, many or a size class.

TRBJ2-3 | few | TRBV20-1 | 10 | . | TGCAGTGCTACCGGAGATACGCAGTATTTT | CSATGDTQYF
TRBJ2-1 | . | TRBV29-1 | 14 | TRBD1 | TGCAGCGTTTCCGGGACAGGAACCTACAATGAGCAGTTCTTC | CSVSGTGTYNEQFF
TRBJ2-5 | . | TRBV7-2 | 15 | . | TGTGCCAGCAGTCGACGGTCGGGGACACAGGAGACCCAGTACTTC | CASSRRSGTQETQYF
TRBJ2-6 | . | TRBV5-5 | 20 | TRBD1 | TGTGCCAGCAGCAAAGGACAGGGGGGTCCCCTAGGCTCTGGGGCCAACGTCCTGACTTTC | CASSKGQGGPLGSGANVLTF
TRBJ1-2 | . | TRBV28 | 14 | TRBD1 | TGTGCCAGCAGTTTACAGGGGGCCGAGAAGGGCTACACCTTC | CASSLQGAEKGYTF
TRBJ1-2 | . | TRBV29-1 | 13 | TRBD1 | TGCAGCGTTGATGCGGACAGGAGCTATGGCTACACCTTC | CSVDADRSYGYTF
TRBJ2-1 | . | TRBV7-9 | 12 | . | TGTGCCAGCAGTTTAGGCGTCAATGAGCAGTTCTTC | CASSLGVNEQFF
TRBJ1-1 | . | TRBV25-1 | 12 | . | TGTGCCAGCAGTCCCGGGAACACTGAAGCTTTCTTT | CASSPGNTEAFF
TRBJ2-2 | . | TRBV19 | 15 | TRBD1 | TGTGCCAGTAGTATAGGGGACAGGAACACCGGGGAGCTGTTTTTT | CASSIGDRNTGELFF
TRBJ2-1 | few | TRBV27 | 12 | . | TGTGCCAGCAGTCCCCGAGGCGCTGAGCAGTTCTTC | CASSPRGAEQFF
TRBJ2-3 | . | TRBV13 | 17 | . | TGTGCCAGCAGCTCAATAAGTACTCCTCGGAGCACAGATACGCAGTATTTT | CASSSISTPRSTDTQYF
TRBJ1-2 | . | TRBV10-2 | 15 | TRBD1 | TGCGCCAGCAGTTCGGACCAGGGGGCAGACTATGGCTACACCTTC | CASSSDQGADYGYTF
TRBJ2-3 | . | TRBV15 | 14 | TRBD1 | TGTGCCATCGGTTCCGGACAGGGAGTGGATACGCAGTATTTT | CAIGSGQGVDTQYF
TRBJ1-2 | . | TRBV5-1 | 15 | TRBD1 | TGCGCCAGCAGCGGACAGGGTGTGGCGATCGATGGCTACACCTTC | CASSGQGVAIDGYTF
TRBJ2-1 | few | TRBV2 | 13 | TRBD1 | TGTGCCAGCACTTGGACAGGGGACAATGAGCAGTTCTTC | CASTWTGDNEQFF
TRBJ1-2 | . | TRBV18 | 16 | . | TGTGCCAGCTCACCACCCTCCCGACAGTCCTTCTATGGCTACACCTTC | CASSPPSRQSFYGYTF
TRBJ1-4 | . | TRBV18 | 15 | TRBD1 | TGTGCCAGCTCACCAAGAGGACAGGCTAATGAAAAACTGTTTTTT | CASSPRGQANEKLFF
TRBJ1-1 | . | TRBV10-2 | 13 | . | TGCGCCAGCAGGTACGAGATGAACACTGAAGCTTTCTTT | CASRYEMNTEAFF
TRBJ1-1 | . | TRBV7-9 | 15 | . | TGTGCCAGCAGCTTAGTCGGACGGGGGGCCACTGAAGCTTTCTTT | CASSLVGRGATEAFF
TRBJ2-5 | . | TRBV28 | 14 | TRBD2 | TGTGCCAGCCGCGGGGGTGGCCTCCAAGAGACCCAGTACTTC | CASRGGGLQETQYF
TRBJ1-1 | . | TRBV9 | 17 | TRBD1 | TGTGCCAGCAGCGTAGGACAGGGGGCTTGGGTAAGCACTGAAGCTTTCTTT | CASSVGQGAWVSTEAFF
TRBJ2-1 | . | TRBV7-2 | 15 | TRBD2 | TGTGCCAGCAGCCCGACTAGCGGGAGTTGGAATGAGCAGTTCTTC | CASSPTSGSWNEQFF
TRBJ1-2 | few | TRBV7-2 | 11 | . | TGTGCCGGCCGGGCGGGCTATGGCTACACCTTC | CAGRAGYGYTF
TRBJ1-5 | once | TRBV11-2 | 15 | . | TGTGCCAGCAGCCTAACGGGAGGAGTCAATCAGCCCCAGCATTTT | CASSLTGGVNQPQHF
TRBJ1-1 | . | TRBV6-5 | 14 | . | TGTGCCAGCAGCCGCCTCCCAGGGGACACTGAAGCTTTCTTT | CASSRLPGDTEAFF
TRBJ2-3 | . | TRBV11-3 | 14 | TRBD2 | TGTGCCAGCAGCAACGGGAGGTCCACAGATACGCAGTATTTT | CASSNGRSTDTQYF